This T cell receptor beta chain was found in a study of shared clonotypes between healthy human individuals (dated by TCRdb to about 2020). Regarding the research as a whole: The cohort comprised a couple of women and a few men aged 18 to 49 years. For each donor, three plates each were used for CD4 naive and CD4 memory, two plates were used for CD8 naive, and one plate was used for CD8 memory. Per donor, leukapheresis produced somewhere between about 0.94 and 9 billion PBMCs. To estimate repertoire size and how much clonotypes are shared between individuals, the study performed deep sequencing of blood TCR repertoires from a handful of healthy adults. Different laboratories and diverse techniques were used to prepare libraries and sequence TCR repertoires, to increase sequencing depth and limit assay-specific biases. Here is what the overall study found, with its caveats: Pairwise subsampling led to the expectation that sequencing depth would affect the degree of clonotype sharing among donors. Naive subsets generally had larger estimated clonotype richness than memory subsets. Compared with non-shared clonotypes, the clonotypes found in all four sorted-subset donors had higher generation probabilities. The small number of donors limited the genetic and exposure-history diversity represented. Sampling was limited to blood, and TCR repertoires in tissue likely differ from TCR repertoires in blood. Across a few donors, roughly 5% of naive CD4, around 3.5% of naive CD8, 2.3% of memory CD4, and roughly 0.4% of memory CD8 clonotypes were shared. Rarefaction of sorted-subset datasets indicated incomplete sequencing despite the large sequencing depth.

TCR CDR3 regions were amplified from genomic DNA by multiplex PCR using the deep immunoSEQ assay. For each cell subset, the extracted genomic DNA was distributed evenly across all wells of several immunoSEQ 96-well plates, and each plate served as one replicate. For sorted subsets, 150 to 250 ng of genomic DNA, equivalent to 25,000 to 30,000 T cell genomes, went into each replicate PCR. Purified libraries were quantified with a Qubit 3.0 fluorometer, sized on a Bioanalyzer 2100, and re-quantified with the KAPA Library Quantification kit. Each immunoSEQ 96-well plate was sequenced on its own single-read 150-cycle Illumina NextSeq 550 flow cell. On the study's bioinformatics: The immunoSEQ output contained only junctional sequences without quality scores, so filtering could not match that applied to full-length reads. Sequences were annotated with PyIR, a Python wrapper for IgBLAST v1.9, and V/J genes and CDR3 were assigned using IMGT germline references. Reads were filtered out if the reads had weak V/J assignments (E-value above 1e-6), no CDR3, stop codons, out-of-frame junctions, or ambiguous translated residues. A V3J clonotype was defined by an identical inferred V gene, J gene, and CDR3 amino acid sequence. To compute the percentage overlap between repertoires, the number of shared unique clonotypes was divided by the size of the smaller repertoire. Richness of each repertoire was evaluated using RTK rarefaction, the Chao1 estimator, and Recon v2.1 estimates of unobserved clonotypes. Generation probabilities were computed with OLGA for all TCRbeta clonotypes obtained by the gDNA method from four donors. TCRdb took this table from immuneACCESS and kept in-frame rearrangements with V and J called. Such tables lack part of the clones; where checked against another copy, unresolved V genes explain under half of the gap, and the rest is unexplained. That table supplies the V and J calls and clone size; D and trimming were determined from the DNA. The sample records some 2,000,000 clones, 85% to 95% of which are singletons. Approximately 0.13% of the sample comes from the top ten.

On this clone: The antigen this receptor binds is unknown. The sample holds no much larger clone one base away, and base qualities are not on file.

Donors were healthy HIV-negative adults with no recently reported acute infections or vaccinations. Only Caucasian adults living in Nashville, Tennessee, USA were represented among the donors. CD4+ T cells were enriched by magnetic negative selection; naive cells were then positively selected on CD45RA, and the negative fraction formed the memory subset. Blood was obtained by leukapheresis, after which PBMCs were separated by Ficoll-Histopaque density gradient centrifugation and cryopreserved in liquid nitrogen vapor phase. Purity and quantity of every magnetically sorted T cell population were checked by analytical flow cytometry. From each sorted fraction, genomic DNA was isolated and quantified by UV absorbance on a Nanodrop 2000c. The CDR3 runs 16 residues from the cysteine to the phenylalanine. The DNA shown is the 48-base CDR3, in frame from base 1. CDR1 and CDR2 are read off the germline V gene as MDHEN and SYDVKM. Trimming at the junction amounts to 0 bases on V and 0 bases on J, and the germline ends lie 8 bases apart.

Sequenced: naive CD4+ T cells sorted from blood. What the cell subset or site label conveys for this sample: CD45RA+ positively selected. The sequence was collected from a man aged 18 to 29 in good health. The V and J segments used are TRBV28 and TRBJ2-2; a tentative D call is TRBD1 (5 bases match). The CDR3 is CASSLWDISNTGELFF. The nucleotide sequence reads TGTGCCAGCAGTTTATGGGACATCTCGAACACCGGGGAGCTGTTTTTT.